The source of this T cell receptor beta chain is a study of blood T cells in healthy people across ages. Looked up from germline, CDR1 is SGHVS and CDR2 is FQNEAQ. V was clipped by 1 base and J by 9 bases, with 19 bases between them. The CDR3 sequence is 16 residues long. Sample-barcoded 5' priming and a J-beta primer mix drove a second PCR of about 6 to 12 cycles. Carrying 12 random nucleotides, a template-switch adaptor labeled each individual cDNA molecule. TCRdb independently ran MiXCR on the 5' RACE reads; one entry per CDR3 protein. The sample carries roughly 900,000 distinct CDR3 sequences, roughly 43% recorded once. Samples had at least 6.5 million PBMCs isolated from them. Study findings and constraints: Long-lived donors had more naive CD4+ cells and higher diversity than aged donors.

This clonotype was recorded many times. What it binds is unknown. The TCR originated in a man younger than 40 in good health. The sequencing input was blood. The chain uses TRBV7-8 and TRBJ2-1; D not resolved. The CDR3 sequence: CASSLVGRHHSGEQFF. As DNA, the CDR3 is TGTGCCAGCAGCTTAGTAGGTCGACATCATTCCGGTGAGCAGTTCTTC.